This entry concerns a single T cell receptor (beta chain). This sample is drawn from a study of blood T cell repertoires in COVID-19. The wider study: Samples taken during acute and convalescent COVID-19 were collected in the United States, Italy and Spain. From T cells, B-cell-depleted T cells, or PBMCs came the material, which was cDNA or gDNA.

Study processing details: From reference gene primer amplification, estimates of nucleated cell counts were derived. Libraries were prepared by immunoSEQ multiplex PCR; TCRdb keeps only in-frame clonotypes and omits some of them. The DNA gave D and trimming, while V, J and clone size come from that table. The data contain 210,000 or so clones, around 85% of them singletons. V was clipped by 5 bases and J by 1 base, with 14 bases between them. The length of the CDR3 is 16 residues. Germline values: CDR1 SSHAT, CDR2 FNYEAQ (reference sequence). Sequenced: peripheral blood. The V and J genes are TRBV7-7 and TRBJ2-2; D is uncertain. This clonotype was obtained from a woman in her 50s with acute or convalescent COVID-19. The CDR3 sequence is CASSPQQVLNTGELFF. The CDR3 DNA sequence: TGTGCCAGCAGCCCCCAGCAGGTTCTGAACACCGGGGAGCTGTTTTTT. Using reference TRBV7-7 and TRBJ2-2 for the parts outside the CDR3, the full variable domain is GAGVSQSPRYKVTKRGQDVTLRCDPISSHATLYWYQQALGQGPEFLTYFNYEAQPDKSGLPSDRFSAERPEGSISTLTIQRTEQRDSAMYRCASSPQQVLNTGELFFGEGSRLTVL.